These 31 T cell receptor beta chains were all obtained from the same sample, sequenced in a study of T cell repertoires in cytomegalovirus infection. Antigens of these TCRs are unknown. TCRdb reprocessed the reads via MiXCR and lists one record per CDR3 protein. The sample has around 770,000 distinct CDR3 sequences; 25% to 35% are singletons. Sample: cultured CD8+ T cells from PBMCs, taken from culture after CMV antigen stimulation. Source of these receptors: a human donor in good health (CMV status not recorded). Some clones in this sample may be carry-over from other donors' samples.

The sample holds a few counts of this clonotype. The rearrangement joins TRBV27 to TRBJ2-1; TRBD1 might be the D (6 bases). Germline lookup yields CDR1 MNHEY and CDR2 SMNVEV (reference sequence). Between the trimmed V and J ends, which lost 2 bases and 4 bases, there was a span of 12 bases. The CDR3 is 15 residues long. The CDR3 loop is CASSLRGSPYNEQFF. DNA for the CDR3: TGTGCCAGCAGTTTAAGGGGGTCACCATACAATGAGCAGTTCTTC.

This rearrangement joins TRBV28 to TRBJ1-4, with 8 positions matching TRBD1. V lost 7 bases and J lost 4; bases outside the gene matches: 11. The CDR3 contains 16 residues. The germline CDR1 and CDR2 sequences are MDHEN and SYDVKM. The CDR3 DNA reads TGTGCCAGCATGACGGGACAGGCCGCCTATAATGAAAAACTGTTTTTT. Encoded protein: CASMTGQAAYNEKLFF.

V and J are TRBV6-8 and TRBJ2-3, with D tentatively TRBD1 or TRBD2 (5 bases each). Trimming shortened V by 6 bases and J by 9 bases, and 13 bases separated the two germline ends. CDR1 and CDR2 (germline): MNHGY, SAAAGT. This CDR3 contains 12 residues. CDR3 amino acids: CASSRDARTQYF. The CDR3 DNA follows: TGTGCCAGCAGCCGGGACGCACGGACGCAGTATTTT.

The rearrangement links TRBV27 to TRBJ1-1, with no clear D. CDR3 length equals 14 residues. With 7 bases removed from V and 6 bases from J, the gap between germline ends came to 18 bases. Germline assignment: CDR1 MNHEY and CDR2 SMNVEV (reference sequence). The CDR3 DNA reads TGTGCCAGCACCGTCCGAGGGCCCACCTCTGAAGCTTTCTTT. It specifies CASTVRGPTSEAFF.

This chain's CDR3 is CAISESVRLSGNTIYF. The CDR3 DNA follows: TGTGCCATCAGTGAGTCGGTCAGGTTATCTGGAAACACCATATATTTT. The chain carries TRBV10-3 and TRBJ1-3; D is undetermined. Trimming stripped 0 bases from V and 1 base from J, with 10 bases between. CDR3 length equals 16 residues. Germline lookup yields CDR1 ENHRY and CDR2 SYGVKD.

This chain links TRBV7-9 with TRBJ1-2; D call uncertain. Germline CDR1 and CDR2: SEHNR and FQNEAQ (reference sequence). Trimming left V 5 bases short and J 2 bases short, with 12 bases between. CDR3 length: 14 amino acids. Written as DNA, the CDR3 is TGTGCCAGCAGCCTCCGGACGGTGAACTATGGCTACACCTTC. Translating it yields CASSLRTVNYGYTF.

The rearrangement links TRBV28 to TRBJ1-1; 8 nucleotides agree with TRBD1. The CDR3 totals 14 residues. Germline assignment: CDR1 MDHEN and CDR2 SYDVKM. The junction had 9 bases not matched to a gene; V was cut back by 5 bases and J by 7 bases. The CDR3 region is CASSRTGLLIEAFF. CDR3 bases: TGTGCCAGCAGTCGGACAGGGCTGCTGATTGAAGCTTTCTTT.

This chain joins TRBV27 and TRBJ1-5; D uncertain. In germline, CDR1 is MNHEY, CDR2 SMNVEV (reference sequence). With 4 bases removed from V and 0 bases from J, the gap between germline ends came to 7 bases. The CDR3 is made up of 14 amino acids. The CDR3 DNA is TGTGCCAGCAGTTCCGGGAGTAGCAATCAGCCCCAGCATTTT. Protein product: CASSSGSSNQPQHF.

The CDR3 sequence: CASSRGQGVIDEQYV. The CDR3 DNA is TGTGCCAGCAGTAGGGGGCAGGGGGTCATCGACGAGCAGTACGTC. The J gene is TRBJ2-7, the V gene TRBV6-2 or TRBV6-3, with 7 bases identical to TRBD1. CDR1 and CDR2 from the germline V gene are MNHEY and SVGEGT. V lost 5 bases to trimming and J lost 5 bases; unmatched junction nucleotides: 12. The CDR3 length is 15 residues.

J is TRBJ2-1 and V is TRBV5-5; 9 bases are shared with TRBD2. Germline CDR1 reads SGHKS; CDR2 reads YYEKEE (reference sequence). Unmatched junction bases numbered 6, after V lost 0 bases and J lost 5 bases. There are 16 residues in the CDR3. The CDR3 reads CASSLALAGSHNEQFF. In nucleotides, the CDR3 is TGTGCCAGCAGCTTGGCCCTAGCGGGGAGTCACAATGAGCAGTTCTTC.

This clonotype was observed a few times. V is TRBV7-8 and J is TRBJ1-4; possibly TRBD1 for D (6 bases). The CDR3 has 15 residues. Trimming removed 1 base at V and 7 bases at J, with 13 bases between. Germline loops: CDR1 SGHVS, CDR2 FQNEAQ. The chain's CDR3 is CASSLDREGAEKLFF. CDR3 in DNA: TGTGCCAGCAGCTTAGACAGGGAGGGAGCTGAAAAACTGTTTTTT.

The chain recombines TRBV20-1 with TRBJ2-3; D could derive from TRBD1 or TRBD2 (5 bases each). CDR1 and CDR2 (germline): DFQATT, SNEGSKA (reference sequence). This CDR3 comprises 14 residues. V shed 0 bases and J shed 5 bases, with 12 bases lying between them. The CDR3 sequence: CSARDLGVGDTQYF. CDR3 nucleotide sequence: TGCAGTGCTAGAGATTTGGGGGTTGGAGATACGCAGTATTTT.

The rearrangement links TRBV2 to TRBJ2-7; TRBD1 might be the D (6 bases). V was trimmed by 7 bases and J by 3 bases, leaving 16 bases between them. The germline V gene encodes CDR1 SNHLY and CDR2 FYNNEI. The CDR3 runs to 14 residues. The CDR3 protein is CASNPDSLLYEQYV. DNA for the CDR3: TGTGCCAGCAACCCGGACAGCTTACTCTACGAGCAGTACGTC.

This clonotype was seen more than once but under ten times. As DNA, the CDR3 is TGTGCCAGCAGTCCCATGGGGCGCAGACAGCCCCAGCATTTT. Translation gives CASSPMGRRQPQHF. The chain has TRBV27 and TRBJ1-5, with a weak D call TRBD1 (5 bases). This CDR3 has 14 residues. Trimming left V 5 bases short and J 7 bases short, with 15 bases between. Looked up from germline, CDR1 is MNHEY and CDR2 is SMNVEV (reference sequence).

This clonotype was counted only a few times. The chain joins TRBV29-1 to TRBJ1-2, with 8 bases that match TRBD1. CDR1 is SQVTM, CDR2 ANQGSEA, per germline. V shed 4 bases, J shed 2 bases, and the junction held 3 bases outside the gene matches. The CDR3 sequence is 13 residues long. Here the CDR3 reads CSVGTGNNYGYTF. The CDR3 DNA sequence: TGCAGCGTTGGGACAGGGAACAACTATGGCTACACCTTC.

This clonotype has just a few counts. CDR3 coding DNA: TGTGCCAGCAGTTTAGCTGACGAGGGGCTGAGCACAGATACGCAGTATTTT. Protein product: CASSLADEGLSTDTQYF. The gene calls are TRBV12-3 or TRBV12-4 and TRBJ2-3, with D possibly being TRBD1 or TRBD2 (5 bases each). This CDR3 has 17 residues. Trimming shortened V by 0 bases and J by 0 bases, and 13 bases separated the two germline ends.

This clonotype was seen only a few times. This chain joins TRBV27 and TRBJ2-7; tentatively, D is TRBD2 (5 bases). Germline lookup yields CDR1 MNHEY and CDR2 SMNVEV (reference sequence). This CDR3 contains 15 residues. Trimming removed 6 bases at V and 0 bases at J, with 15 bases between. The CDR3 DNA reads as TGTGCCAGCAGCCTCCGGGGAGCTAACTCCTACGAGCAGTACTTC. Its translation: CASSLRGANSYEQYF.

V and J are TRBV5-4 and TRBJ1-1; 7 bases are shared with TRBD1. CDR1 and CDR2 (germline): SGHNT, YYREEE (reference sequence). This CDR3 spans 15 amino acids. After removal of 1 base from V and 4 bases from J, the junction contained 7 bases not matched to a gene. The CDR3: CASSLTSGGGTEAFF. DNA for the CDR3: TGTGCCAGCAGCTTGACGTCAGGGGGGGGCACTGAAGCTTTCTTT.

The V gene is TRBV7-9, the J gene TRBJ1-6; a possible D gene is TRBD1 (6 bases). CDR1 and CDR2 from the germline V gene are SEHNR and FQNEAQ (reference sequence). The CDR3 length is 14 residues. V was cut by 2 bases and J by 10 bases, with 12 bases left in between. The CDR3 DNA sequence: TGTGCCAGCAGCTTACCAGGGGTTCGATCACCCCTCCACTTT. Protein product: CASSLPGVRSPLHF.

The chain employs TRBV7-9 and TRBJ1-2, with D unresolved. The V gene lost 5 bases and the J gene lost 4 bases, with 11 bases spanning the gap. The CDR3 covers 13 residues. Germline values: CDR1 SEHNR, CDR2 FQNEAQ (reference sequence). The CDR3 is CASSAKRPYGYTF. CDR3 nucleotide sequence: TGTGCCAGCAGCGCGAAACGGCCCTATGGCTACACCTTC.

This clonotype showed up just a few times. The chain carries TRBV6-5 and TRBJ2-5, with 7 nucleotides matching TRBD1. The CDR3 spans 16 residues. Germline V gene data show CDR1 as MNHEY and CDR2 as SVGAGI. V gave up 6 bases and J gave up 1 base; unmatched junction bases: 11. The CDR3 sequence is CASSFGQAPLQETQYF. The CDR3 nucleotides read TGTGCCAGCAGCTTCGGACAGGCGCCGCTCCAAGAGACCCAGTACTTC.

This rearrangement joins TRBV7-9 to TRBJ2-2; tentatively, D is TRBD2 (5 bases). The CDR3 sequence is 16 residues long. Trimming took 0 bases from V and 1 from J, leaving 9 bases between them. Per the germline V gene, CDR1 is SEHNR and CDR2 is FQNEAQ (reference sequence). CDR3 in amino acids: CASSLAAAGNTGELFF. The CDR3 DNA reads TGTGCCAGCAGCTTAGCGGCGGCGGGGAACACCGGGGAGCTGTTTTTT. The full variable domain, its missing parts supplied by reference TRBV7-9 and TRBJ2-2, is DTGVSQNPRHKITKRGQNVTFRCDPISEHNRLYWYRQTLGQGPEFLTYFQNEAQLEKSRLLSDRFSAERPKGSFSTLEIQRTEQGDSAMYLCASSLAAAGNTGELFFGEGSRLTVL.

This clonotype was detected only a few times. The CDR3 bases are TGTGCCACTCTTAAAACCGGGGAGCTGTTTTTT. It encodes CATLKTGELFF. The chain uses TRBV6-1 and TRBJ2-2, with unresolved D. V was pared by 10 bases and J by 5 bases, with 8 bases between. Germline values: CDR1 MNHNS, CDR2 SASEGT. This CDR3 region has 11 residues.

This clonotype occurred many times. This chain links TRBV10-3 with TRBJ2-1; possible D gene TRBD2, 5 bases. The germline V gene has CDR1 ENHRY and CDR2 SYGVKD. V gave up 0 bases and J gave up 7 bases, with 13 bases separating them. The CDR3 runs 15 residues. The CDR3 reads CAISESLEVGNEQFF. The DNA for the CDR3 is TGTGCCATCAGTGAGTCGTTGGAGGTGGGGAATGAGCAGTTCTTC.

This clonotype occurred a few times. The rearrangement links TRBV6-1 to TRBJ1-3; no clear D. The CDR3 covers 16 residues. From germline, CDR1 is MNHNS and CDR2 SASEGT. Trimming pared 5 bases from V and 2 bases from J, leaving 16 bases between. The DNA of the CDR3 is TGTGCCAGCAGTTTAACAGATAACCTAGCTGGAAACACCATATATTTT. Its protein is CASSLTDNLAGNTIYF.

The table lists this clonotype with a few counts. The chain couples TRBV5-6 to TRBJ2-3; D is ambiguous. The CDR3 sequence is 14 residues long. The V end was cut by 7 bases, the J end by 4 bases, with 16 bases between. Germline CDR1 is SGHDT and CDR2 is YYEEEE. In DNA form, the CDR3 reads TGTGCCAGCCTACAAGGACGGCCTTCAGATACGCAGTATTTT. Protein sequence: CASLQGRPSDTQYF.

The sample holds a few counts of this clonotype. The rearrangement joins TRBV4-1 to TRBJ1-1; a weak D match, TRBD1 (5 bases). The length of the CDR3 is 14 residues. Deletions cut 2 bases from V and 4 bases from J, with 11 bases between. Germline CDR1 and CDR2: MGHRA and YSYEKL. The DNA for the CDR3 is TGCGCCAGCAGCCAAAACGAGGGGCGCACTGAAGCTTTCTTT. As protein: CASSQNEGRTEAFF.

This clonotype was recorded at least ten times. The rearrangement uses TRBV7-8 and TRBJ1-1; weak D call: TRBD1 (6 bases). V dropped 3 bases and J dropped 5 bases, with 10 bases sitting between them. Germline lookup yields CDR1 SGHVS and CDR2 FQNEAQ. This CDR3 has 13 residues. The CDR3 region is CASSFPGVTEAFF. The CDR3 DNA reads as TGTGCCAGCAGCTTTCCAGGGGTGACTGAAGCTTTCTTT.

This clonotype came up many times. The chain couples TRBV6-6 to TRBJ1-6, with D possibly matching TRBD1 (6 bases). V lost 4 bases, J lost 9 bases, and 19 bases lay in between. Germline CDR1 reads MNHNY; CDR2 reads SVGAGI (reference sequence). The CDR3 totals 16 residues. In DNA, the CDR3 is TGTGCCAGCAGTTGGGGGGCAGCCGCGGAGGGTTCACCCCTCCACTTT. Translating it yields CASSWGAAAEGSPLHF.

The chain has TRBV7-6 and TRBJ2-3, with 11 bases fitting TRBD2. The CDR3 is made up of 15 amino acids. CDR1 and CDR2 from the germline V gene are SGHVS and FNYEAQ. The CDR3 reads CTSSLLAGGTDTQYF. The CDR3 region has the DNA TGTACTAGCAGCTTACTAGCGGGGGGCACAGATACGCAGTATTTT. The whole variable domain, remainder taken from reference TRBV7-6 and TRBJ2-3, is GAGVSQSPRYKVTKRGQDVALRCDPISGHVSLYWYRQALGQGPEFLTYFNYEAQQDKSGLPNDRFSAERPEGSISTLTIQRTEQRDSAMYRCTSSLLAGGTDTQYFGPGTRLTVL.

CDR3 sequence: CASSVVPRNEQFF. CDR3 in DNA: TGTGCCAGCAGTGTTGTCCCTCGGAATGAGCAGTTCTTC. The chain links TRBV28 to TRBJ2-1, with D hard to call. Germline V CDR1 and CDR2: MDHEN, SYDVKM. V lost 5 bases and J lost 7, with 12 bases in between. This CDR3 has 13 amino acids.